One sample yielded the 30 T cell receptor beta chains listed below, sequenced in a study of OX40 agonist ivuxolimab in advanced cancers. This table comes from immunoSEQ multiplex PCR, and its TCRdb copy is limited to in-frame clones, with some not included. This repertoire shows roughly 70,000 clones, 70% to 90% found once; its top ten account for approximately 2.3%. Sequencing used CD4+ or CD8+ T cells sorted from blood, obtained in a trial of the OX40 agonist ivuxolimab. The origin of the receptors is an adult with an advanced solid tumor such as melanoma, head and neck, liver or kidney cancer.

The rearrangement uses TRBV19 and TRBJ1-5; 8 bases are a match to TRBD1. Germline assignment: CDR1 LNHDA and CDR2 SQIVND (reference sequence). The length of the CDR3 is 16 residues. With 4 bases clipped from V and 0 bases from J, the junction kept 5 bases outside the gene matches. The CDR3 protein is CASSSGTGYSNQPQHF. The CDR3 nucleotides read TGTGCCAGTAGTAGTGGGACAGGCTATAGCAATCAGCCCCAGCATTTT.

CDR3 DNA: TGTGCCAGCAGCCCGAATTCCCGACTAGCGGGAGATCCTGGGGCCAACGTCCTGACTTTC. Its protein is CASSPNSRLAGDPGANVLTF. The chain employs TRBV4-2 and TRBJ2-6, with 12 bases identical to TRBD2. Germline values: CDR1 LGHNA, CDR2 YNFKEQ. This CDR3 has 20 amino acids. V was pared by 4 bases and J by 2 bases, with 12 bases of the junction left unmatched.

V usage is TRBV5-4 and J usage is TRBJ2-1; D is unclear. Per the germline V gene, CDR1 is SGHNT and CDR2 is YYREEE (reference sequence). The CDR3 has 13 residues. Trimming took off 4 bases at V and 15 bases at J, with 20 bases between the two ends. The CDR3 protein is CASSMDPGQRPFF. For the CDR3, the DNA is TGTGCCAGCAGCATGGACCCGGGCCAGCGTCCGTTCTTC. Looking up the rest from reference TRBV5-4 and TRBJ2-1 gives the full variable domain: ETGVTQSPTHLIKTRGQQVTLRCSSQSGHNTVSWYQQALGQGPQFIFQYYREEENGRGNFPPRFSGLQFPNYSSELNVNALELDDSALYLCASSMDPGQRPFFGPGTRLTVL.

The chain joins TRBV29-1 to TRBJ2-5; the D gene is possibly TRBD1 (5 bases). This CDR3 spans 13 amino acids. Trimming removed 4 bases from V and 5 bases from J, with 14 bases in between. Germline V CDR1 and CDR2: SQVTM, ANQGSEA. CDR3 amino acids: CSVGPRPGETQYF. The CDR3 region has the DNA TGCAGCGTTGGCCCGCGCCCAGGGGAGACCCAGTACTTC.

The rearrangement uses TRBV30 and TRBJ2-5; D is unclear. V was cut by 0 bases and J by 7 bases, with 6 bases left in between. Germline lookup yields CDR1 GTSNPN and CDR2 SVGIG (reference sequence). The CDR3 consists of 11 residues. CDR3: CAWSVVRTQYF. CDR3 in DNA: TGTGCCTGGAGTGTAGTCCGGACCCAGTACTTC. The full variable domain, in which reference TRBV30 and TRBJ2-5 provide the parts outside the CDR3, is SQTIHQWPATLVQPVGSPLSLECTVEGTSNPNLYWYRQAAGRGLQLLFYSVGIGQISSEVPQNLSASRPQDRQFILSSKKLLLSDSGFYLCAWSVVRTQYFGPGTRLLVL.

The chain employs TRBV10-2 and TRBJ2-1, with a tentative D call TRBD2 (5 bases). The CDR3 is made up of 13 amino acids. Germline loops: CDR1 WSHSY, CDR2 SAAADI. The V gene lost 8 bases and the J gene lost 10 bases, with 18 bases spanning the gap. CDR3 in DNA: TGCGCCAGCTGCCACGCCCATCGGGGAGAGCAGTTCTTC. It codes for CASCHAHRGEQFF.

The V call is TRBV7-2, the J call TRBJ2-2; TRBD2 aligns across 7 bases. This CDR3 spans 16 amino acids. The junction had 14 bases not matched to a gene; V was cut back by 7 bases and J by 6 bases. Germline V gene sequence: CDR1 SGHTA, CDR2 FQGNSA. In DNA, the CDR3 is TGTGCCAGCACCAACCCGACAAGCCGGGGGGCCGGGGAGCTGTTTTTT. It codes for CASTNPTSRGAGELFF.

In DNA, the CDR3 is TGTGCCAGCAGTTCGGGGGGGGCGGACAGCAATCAGCCCCAGCATTTT. The encoded protein is CASSSGGADSNQPQHF. V usage is TRBV27 and J usage is TRBJ1-5, with TRBD1 as a possible D gene (6 bases). Trimming left V 4 bases short and J 1 base short, with 14 bases between. Germline CDR1 MNHEY, CDR2 SMNVEV (reference sequence). The CDR3 consists of 16 residues.

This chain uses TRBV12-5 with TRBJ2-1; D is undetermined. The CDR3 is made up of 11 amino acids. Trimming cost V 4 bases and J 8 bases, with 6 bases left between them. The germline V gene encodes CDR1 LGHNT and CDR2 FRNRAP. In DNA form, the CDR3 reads TGTGCTAGTGGTTCTCTCGATGAGCAGTTCTTC. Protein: CASGSLDEQFF.

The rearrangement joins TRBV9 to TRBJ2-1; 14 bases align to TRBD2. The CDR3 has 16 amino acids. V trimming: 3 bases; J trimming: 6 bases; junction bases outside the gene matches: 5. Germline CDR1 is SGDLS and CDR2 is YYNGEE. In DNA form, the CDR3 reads TGTGCCAGCAGCGAGGGACTAGCGGGGGCTTTCAATGAGCAGTTCTTC. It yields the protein CASSEGLAGAFNEQFF. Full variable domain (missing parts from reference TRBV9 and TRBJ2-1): DSGVTQTPKHLITATGQRVTLRCSPRSGDLSVYWYQQSLDQGLQFLIQYYNGEERAKGNILERFSAQQFPDLHSELNLSSLELGDSALYFCASSEGLAGAFNEQFFGPGTRLTVL.

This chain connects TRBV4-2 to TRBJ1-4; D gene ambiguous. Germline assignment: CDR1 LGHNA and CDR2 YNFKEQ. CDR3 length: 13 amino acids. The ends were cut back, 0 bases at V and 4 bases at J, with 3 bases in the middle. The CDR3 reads CASSQDYNEKLFF. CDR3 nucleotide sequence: TGTGCCAGCAGCCAAGACTATAATGAAAAACTGTTTTTT.

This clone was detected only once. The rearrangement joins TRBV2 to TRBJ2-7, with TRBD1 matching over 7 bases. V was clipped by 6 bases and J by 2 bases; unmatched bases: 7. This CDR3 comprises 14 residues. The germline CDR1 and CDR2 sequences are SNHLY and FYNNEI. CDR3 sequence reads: CASRRTGRTYEQYF. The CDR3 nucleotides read TGTGCCAGCAGGAGGACAGGTCGGACCTACGAGCAGTACTTC.

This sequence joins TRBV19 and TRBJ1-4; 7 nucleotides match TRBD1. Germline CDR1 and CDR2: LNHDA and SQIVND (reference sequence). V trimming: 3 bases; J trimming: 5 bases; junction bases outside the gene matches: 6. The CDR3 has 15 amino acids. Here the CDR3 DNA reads TGTGCCAGTAGTATTTCGACAGGGCGAAATGAAAAACTGTTTTTT. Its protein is CASSISTGRNEKLFF. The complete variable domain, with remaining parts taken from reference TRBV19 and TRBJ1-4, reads DGGITQSPKYLFRKEGQNVTLSCEQNLNHDAMYWYRQDPGQGLRLIYYSQIVNDFQKGDIAEGYSVSREKKESFPLTVTSAQKNPTAFYLCASSISTGRNEKLFFGSGTQLSVL.

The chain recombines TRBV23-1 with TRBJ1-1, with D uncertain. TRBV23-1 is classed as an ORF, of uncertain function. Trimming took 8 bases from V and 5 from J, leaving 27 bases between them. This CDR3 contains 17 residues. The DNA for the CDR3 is TGCGCCAGCTGGCCCGAAGTCGGCACCAGAGGGTGGACTGAAGCTTTCTTT. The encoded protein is CASWPEVGTRGWTEAFF.

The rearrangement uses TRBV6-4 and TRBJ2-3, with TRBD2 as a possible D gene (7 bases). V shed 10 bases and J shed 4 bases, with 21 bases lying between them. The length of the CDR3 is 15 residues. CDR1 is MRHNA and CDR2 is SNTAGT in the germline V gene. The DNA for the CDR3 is TGTGCCACCTCTTCCGGGGGGCTAGATGCAGATACGCAGTATTTT. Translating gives CATSSGGLDADTQYF.

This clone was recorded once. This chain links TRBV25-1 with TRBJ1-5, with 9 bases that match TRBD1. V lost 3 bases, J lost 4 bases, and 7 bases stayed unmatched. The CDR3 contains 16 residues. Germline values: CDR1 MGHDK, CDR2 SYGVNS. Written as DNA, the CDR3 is TGTGCCAGCAGTGACTCGAGGACAGGGGAGAATCAGCCCCAGCATTTT. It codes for CASSDSRTGENQPQHF.

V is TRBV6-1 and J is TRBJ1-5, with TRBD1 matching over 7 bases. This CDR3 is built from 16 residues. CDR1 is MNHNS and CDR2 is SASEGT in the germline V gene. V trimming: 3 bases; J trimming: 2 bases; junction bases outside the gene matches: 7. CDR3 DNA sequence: TGTGCCAGCAGTGATTTGTTAGGGGGCGGCAATCAGCCCCAGCATTTT. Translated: CASSDLLGGGNQPQHF.

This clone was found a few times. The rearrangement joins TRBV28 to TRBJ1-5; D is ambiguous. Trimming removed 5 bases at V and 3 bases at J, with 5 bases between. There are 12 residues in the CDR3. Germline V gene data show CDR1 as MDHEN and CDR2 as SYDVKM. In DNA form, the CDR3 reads TGTGCCAGCAGTACACTCAATCAGCCCCAGCATTTT. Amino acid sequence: CASSTLNQPQHF.

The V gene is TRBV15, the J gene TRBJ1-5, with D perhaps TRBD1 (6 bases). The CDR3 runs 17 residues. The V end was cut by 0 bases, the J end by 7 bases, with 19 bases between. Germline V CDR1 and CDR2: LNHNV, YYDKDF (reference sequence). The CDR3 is CATSRDSRGGGEQPQHF. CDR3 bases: TGTGCCACCAGCAGAGATTCACGAGGGGGGGGCGAACAGCCCCAGCATTTT.

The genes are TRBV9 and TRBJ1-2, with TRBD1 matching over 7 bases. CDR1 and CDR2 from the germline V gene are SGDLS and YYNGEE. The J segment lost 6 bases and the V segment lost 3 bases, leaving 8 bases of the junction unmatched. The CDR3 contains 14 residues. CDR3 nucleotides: TGTGCCAGCAGCGAGCCCGGGACAGAAGATGGCTACACCTTC. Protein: CASSEPGTEDGYTF. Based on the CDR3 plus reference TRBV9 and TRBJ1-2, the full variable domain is DSGVTQTPKHLITATGQRVTLRCSPRSGDLSVYWYQQSLDQGLQFLIQYYNGEERAKGNILERFSAQQFPDLHSELNLSSLELGDSALYFCASSEPGTEDGYTFGSGTRLTVV.

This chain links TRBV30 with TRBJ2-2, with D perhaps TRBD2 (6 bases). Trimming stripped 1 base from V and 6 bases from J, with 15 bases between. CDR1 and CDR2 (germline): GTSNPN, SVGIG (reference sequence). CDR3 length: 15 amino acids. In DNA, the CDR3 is TGTGCCTGGAGTGCCCCGGGACTCCCCGCCGGGGAGCTGTTTTTT. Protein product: CAWSAPGLPAGELFF.

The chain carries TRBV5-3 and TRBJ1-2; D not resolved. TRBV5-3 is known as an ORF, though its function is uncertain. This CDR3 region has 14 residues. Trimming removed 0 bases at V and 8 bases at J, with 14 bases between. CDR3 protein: CARSLGTAEEGYTF. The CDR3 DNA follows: TGTGCCAGAAGCTTGGGGACGGCAGAAGAGGGCTACACCTTC.

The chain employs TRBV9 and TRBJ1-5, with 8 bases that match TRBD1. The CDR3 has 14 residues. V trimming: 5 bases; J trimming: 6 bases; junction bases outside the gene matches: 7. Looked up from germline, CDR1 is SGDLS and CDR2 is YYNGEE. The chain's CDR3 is CASSSGQGRQPQHF. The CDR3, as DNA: TGTGCCAGCAGTTCAGGACAGGGTCGTCAGCCCCAGCATTTT.

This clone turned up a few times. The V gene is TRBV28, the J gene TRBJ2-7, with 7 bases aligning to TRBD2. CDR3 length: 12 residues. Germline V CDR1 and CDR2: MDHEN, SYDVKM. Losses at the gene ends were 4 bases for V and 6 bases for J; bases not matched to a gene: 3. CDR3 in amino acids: CASSSPGGEQYF. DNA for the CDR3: TGTGCCAGCAGTTCGCCGGGGGGCGAGCAGTACTTC. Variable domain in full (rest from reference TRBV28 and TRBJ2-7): DVKVTQSSRYLVKRTGEKVFLECVQDMDHENMFWYRQDPGLGLRLIYFSYDVKMKEKGDIPEGYSVSREKKERFSLILESASTNQTSMYLCASSSPGGEQYFGPGTRLTVT.

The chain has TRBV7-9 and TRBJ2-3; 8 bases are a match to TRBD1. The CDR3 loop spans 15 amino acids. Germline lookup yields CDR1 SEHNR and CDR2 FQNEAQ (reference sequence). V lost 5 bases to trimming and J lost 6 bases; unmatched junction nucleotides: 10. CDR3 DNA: TGTGCCAGCAGCACGGCTGGACAGGGATGGGATACGCAGTATTTT. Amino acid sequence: CASSTAGQGWDTQYF.

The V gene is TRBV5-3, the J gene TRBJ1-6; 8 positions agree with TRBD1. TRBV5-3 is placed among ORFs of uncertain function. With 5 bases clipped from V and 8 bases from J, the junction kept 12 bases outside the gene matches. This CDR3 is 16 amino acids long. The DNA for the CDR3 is TGTGCCAGAAGGTGGGGAGTGGGACAGGAAGATTCACCCCTCCACTTT. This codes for CARRWGVGQEDSPLHF.

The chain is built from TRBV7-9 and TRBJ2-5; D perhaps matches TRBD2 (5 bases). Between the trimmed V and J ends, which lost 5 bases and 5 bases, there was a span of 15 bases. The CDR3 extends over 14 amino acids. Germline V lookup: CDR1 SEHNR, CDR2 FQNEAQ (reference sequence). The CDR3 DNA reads TGTGCCAGCAGCCCATATAGCGTAGGGGAGACCCAGTACTTC. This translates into CASSPYSVGETQYF.

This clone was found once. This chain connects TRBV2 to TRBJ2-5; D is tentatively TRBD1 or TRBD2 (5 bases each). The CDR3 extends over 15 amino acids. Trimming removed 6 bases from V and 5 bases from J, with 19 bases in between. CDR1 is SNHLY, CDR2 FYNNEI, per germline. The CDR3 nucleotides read TGTGCCAGCAGCCCGGAGCAGGGAGTCTGGGAGACCCAGTACTTC. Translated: CASSPEQGVWETQYF.

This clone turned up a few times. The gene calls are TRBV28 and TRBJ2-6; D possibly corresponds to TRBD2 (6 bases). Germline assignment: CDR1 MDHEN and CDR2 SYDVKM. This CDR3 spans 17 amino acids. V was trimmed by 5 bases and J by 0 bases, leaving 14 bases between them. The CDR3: CASSVGGIGSGANVLTF. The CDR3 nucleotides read TGTGCCAGCAGTGTCGGGGGAATCGGCTCTGGGGCCAACGTCCTGACTTTC.

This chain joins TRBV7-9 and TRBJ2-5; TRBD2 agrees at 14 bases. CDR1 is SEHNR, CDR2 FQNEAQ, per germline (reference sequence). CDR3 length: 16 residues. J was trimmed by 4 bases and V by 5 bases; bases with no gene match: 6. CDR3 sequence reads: CASSPPGLAGAETQYF. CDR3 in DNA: TGTGCCAGCAGCCCGCCGGGACTAGCGGGGGCAGAGACCCAGTACTTC.